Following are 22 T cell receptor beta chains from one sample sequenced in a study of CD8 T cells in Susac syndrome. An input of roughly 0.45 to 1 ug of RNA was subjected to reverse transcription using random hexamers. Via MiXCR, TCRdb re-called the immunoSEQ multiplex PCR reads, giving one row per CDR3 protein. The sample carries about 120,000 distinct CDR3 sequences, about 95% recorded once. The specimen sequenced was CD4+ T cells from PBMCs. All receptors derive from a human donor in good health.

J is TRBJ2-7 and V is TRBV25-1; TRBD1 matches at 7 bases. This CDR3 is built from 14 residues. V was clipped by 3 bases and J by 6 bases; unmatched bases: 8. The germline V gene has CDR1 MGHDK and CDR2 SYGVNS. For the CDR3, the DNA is TGTGCCAGCAGTGACCCCCGGACAGGCATCGAGCAGTACTTC. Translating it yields CASSDPRTGIEQYF.

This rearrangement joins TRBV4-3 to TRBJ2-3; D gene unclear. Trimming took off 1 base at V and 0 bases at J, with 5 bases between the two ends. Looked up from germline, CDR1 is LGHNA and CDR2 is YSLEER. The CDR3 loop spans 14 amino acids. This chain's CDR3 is CASSQAESTDTQYF. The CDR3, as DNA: TGCGCCAGCAGCCAAGCGGAGAGCACAGATACGCAGTATTTT.

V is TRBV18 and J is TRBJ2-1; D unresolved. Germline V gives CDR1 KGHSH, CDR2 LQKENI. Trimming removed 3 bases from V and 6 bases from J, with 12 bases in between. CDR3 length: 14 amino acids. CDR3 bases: TGTGCCAGCTCACCTCTCCGAGACGGCAATGAGCAGTTCTTC. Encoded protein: CASSPLRDGNEQFF. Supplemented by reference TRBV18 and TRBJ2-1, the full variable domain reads NAGVMQNPRHLVRRRGQEARLRCSPMKGHSHVYWYRQLPEEGLKFMVYLQKENIIDESGMPKERFSAEFPKEGPSILRIQQVVRGDSAAYFCASSPLRDGNEQFFGPGTRLTVL.

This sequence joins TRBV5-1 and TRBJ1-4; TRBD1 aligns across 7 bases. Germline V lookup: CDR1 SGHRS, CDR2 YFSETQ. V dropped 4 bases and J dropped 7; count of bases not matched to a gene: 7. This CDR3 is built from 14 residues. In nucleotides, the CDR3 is TGCGCCAGCAGCGCGGGACAGTCGAGTGAAAAACTGTTTTTT. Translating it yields CASSAGQSSEKLFF.

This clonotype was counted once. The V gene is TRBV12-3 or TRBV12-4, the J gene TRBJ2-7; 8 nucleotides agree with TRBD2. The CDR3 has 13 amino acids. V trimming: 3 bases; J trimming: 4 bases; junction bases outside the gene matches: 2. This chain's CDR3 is CASSLGLGYEQYF. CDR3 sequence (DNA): TGTGCCAGCAGTTTGGGACTAGGTTACGAGCAGTACTTC.

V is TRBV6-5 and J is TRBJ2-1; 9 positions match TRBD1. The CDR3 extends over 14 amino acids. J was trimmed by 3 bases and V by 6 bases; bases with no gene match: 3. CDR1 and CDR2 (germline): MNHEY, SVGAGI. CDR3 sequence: CASRGTGSYNEQFF. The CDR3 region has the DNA TGTGCCAGCAGGGGGACAGGGAGCTACAATGAGCAGTTCTTC.

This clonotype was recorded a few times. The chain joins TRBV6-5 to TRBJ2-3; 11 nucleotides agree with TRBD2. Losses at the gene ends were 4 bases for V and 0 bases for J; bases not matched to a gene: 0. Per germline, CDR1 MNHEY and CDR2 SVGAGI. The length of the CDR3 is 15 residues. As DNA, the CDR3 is TGTGCCAGCAGTTGGACTAGCGGGAGCACAGATACGCAGTATTTT. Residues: CASSWTSGSTDTQYF.

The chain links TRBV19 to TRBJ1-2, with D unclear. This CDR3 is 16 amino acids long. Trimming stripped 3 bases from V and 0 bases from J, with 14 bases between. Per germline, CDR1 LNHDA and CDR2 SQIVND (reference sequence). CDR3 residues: CASSIVTALSNYGYTF. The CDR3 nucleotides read TGTGCCAGTAGTATTGTGACCGCCTTATCTAACTATGGCTACACCTTC.

CDR3 loop: CASSLFQNSNQPQHF. In DNA form, the CDR3 reads TGTGCCAGCAGCTTATTCCAGAATAGCAATCAGCCCCAGCATTTT. The gene calls are TRBV5-6 and TRBJ1-5; no reliable D call. With 2 bases removed from V and 0 bases from J, the gap between germline ends came to 9 bases. The CDR3 runs 15 residues. The V gene's germline CDR1 is SGHDT and CDR2 YYEEEE.

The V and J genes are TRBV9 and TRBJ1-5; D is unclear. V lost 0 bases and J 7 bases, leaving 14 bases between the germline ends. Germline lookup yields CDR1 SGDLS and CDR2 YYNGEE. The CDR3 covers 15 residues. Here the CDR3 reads CASSVEARGEQPQHF. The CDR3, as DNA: TGTGCCAGCAGCGTAGAAGCCCGGGGAGAACAGCCCCAGCATTTT.

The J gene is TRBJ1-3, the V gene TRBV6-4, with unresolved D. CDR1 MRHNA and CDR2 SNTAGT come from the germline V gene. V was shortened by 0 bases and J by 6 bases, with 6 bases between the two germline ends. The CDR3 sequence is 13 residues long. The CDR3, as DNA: TGTGCCAGCAGTGACTCGAGCTTAAACACCATATATTTT. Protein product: CASSDSSLNTIYF.

CDR3 coding DNA: TGTGCCAGCAGCTTATGGCCTAGCCGAGAAGAAGATACGCAGTATTTT. Protein sequence: CASSLWPSREEDTQYF. This rearrangement joins TRBV7-9 to TRBJ2-3; D perhaps matches TRBD2 (5 bases). From germline, CDR1 is SEHNR and CDR2 FQNEAQ (reference sequence). The CDR3 is 16 residues long. Between the trimmed V and J ends, which lost 2 bases and 5 bases, there was a span of 17 bases.

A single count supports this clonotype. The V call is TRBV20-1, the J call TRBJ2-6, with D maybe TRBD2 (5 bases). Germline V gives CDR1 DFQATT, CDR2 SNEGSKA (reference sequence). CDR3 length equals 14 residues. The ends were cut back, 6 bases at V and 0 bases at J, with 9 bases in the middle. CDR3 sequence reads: CSAPTTSGANVLTF. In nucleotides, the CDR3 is TGCAGTGCCCCGACTACCTCTGGGGCCAACGTCCTGACTTTC.

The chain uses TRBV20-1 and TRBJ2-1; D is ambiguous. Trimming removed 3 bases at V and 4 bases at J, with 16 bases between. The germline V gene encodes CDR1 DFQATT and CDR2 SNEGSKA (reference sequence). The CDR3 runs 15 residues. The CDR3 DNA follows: TGCAGTGCTAGCCATTCCCCGGACCTTTACAATGAGCAGTTCTTC. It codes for CSASHSPDLYNEQFF.

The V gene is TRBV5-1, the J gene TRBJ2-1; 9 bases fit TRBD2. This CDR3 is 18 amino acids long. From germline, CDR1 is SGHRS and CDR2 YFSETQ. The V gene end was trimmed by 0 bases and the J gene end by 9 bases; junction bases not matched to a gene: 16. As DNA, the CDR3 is TGCGCCAGCAGCTTGGCCGTCAATGTAATTCCTAGCGGGATTGAGCAGTTCTTC. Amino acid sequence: CASSLAVNVIPSGIEQFF.

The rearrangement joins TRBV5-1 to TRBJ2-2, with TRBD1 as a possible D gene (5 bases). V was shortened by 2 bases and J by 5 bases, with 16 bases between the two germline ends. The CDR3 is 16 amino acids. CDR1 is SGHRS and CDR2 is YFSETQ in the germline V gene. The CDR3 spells CASSLFKGIGTGELFF. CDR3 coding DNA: TGCGCCAGCAGCTTATTCAAGGGGATTGGAACCGGGGAGCTGTTTTTT.

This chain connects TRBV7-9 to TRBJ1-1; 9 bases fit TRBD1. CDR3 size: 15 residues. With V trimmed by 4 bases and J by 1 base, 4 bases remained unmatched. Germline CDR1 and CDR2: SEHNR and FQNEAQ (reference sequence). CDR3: CASSSDRGGNTEAFF. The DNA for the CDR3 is TGTGCCAGCAGCTCAGACAGGGGGGGGAACACTGAAGCTTTCTTT.

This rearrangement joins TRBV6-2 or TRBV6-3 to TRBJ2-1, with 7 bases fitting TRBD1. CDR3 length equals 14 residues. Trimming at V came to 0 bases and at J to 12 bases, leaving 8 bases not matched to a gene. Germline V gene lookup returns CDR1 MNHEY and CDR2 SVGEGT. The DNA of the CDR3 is TGTGCCAGCAGTTACTCGACAGGGACCTCAGGGCAGTTCTTC. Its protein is CASSYSTGTSGQFF.

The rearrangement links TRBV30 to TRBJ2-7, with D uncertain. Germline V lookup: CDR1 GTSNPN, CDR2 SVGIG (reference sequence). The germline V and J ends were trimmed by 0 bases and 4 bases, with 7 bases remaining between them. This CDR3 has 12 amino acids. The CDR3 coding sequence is TGTGCCTGGAGTGTGTCCGCTTACGAGCAGTACTTC. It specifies CAWSVSAYEQYF.

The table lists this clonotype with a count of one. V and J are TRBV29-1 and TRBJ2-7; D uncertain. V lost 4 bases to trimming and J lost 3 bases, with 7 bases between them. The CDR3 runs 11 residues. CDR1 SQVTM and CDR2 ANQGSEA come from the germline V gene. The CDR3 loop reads CSVAESYEQYF. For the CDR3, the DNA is TGCAGCGTTGCGGAAAGCTACGAGCAGTACTTC.

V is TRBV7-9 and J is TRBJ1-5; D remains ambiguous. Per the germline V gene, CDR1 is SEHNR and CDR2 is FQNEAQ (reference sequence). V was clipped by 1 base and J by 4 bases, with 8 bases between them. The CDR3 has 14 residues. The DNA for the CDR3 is TGTGCCAGCAGCTTAGAATCTGGGAATCAGCCCCAGCATTTT. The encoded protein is CASSLESGNQPQHF. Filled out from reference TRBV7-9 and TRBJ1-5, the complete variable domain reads DTGVSQNPRHKITKRGQNVTFRCDPISEHNRLYWYRQTLGQGPEFLTYFQNEAQLEKSRLLSDRFSAERPKGSFSTLEIQRTEQGDSAMYLCASSLESGNQPQHFGDGTRLSIL.

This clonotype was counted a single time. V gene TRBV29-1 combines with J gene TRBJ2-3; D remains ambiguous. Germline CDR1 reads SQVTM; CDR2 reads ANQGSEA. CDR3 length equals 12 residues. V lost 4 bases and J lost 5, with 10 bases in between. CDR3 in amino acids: CSVVRILDTQYF. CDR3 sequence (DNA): TGCAGCGTTGTACGCATTTTAGATACGCAGTATTTT.